This T cell receptor beta chain appears in the sequencing data of a study of control samples from healthy donors and cancer patients. V lost 3 bases to trimming and J lost 0 bases, with 9 bases between them. CDR1 and CDR2 (germline): LGHDT, YNNKEL (reference sequence). The CDR3 covers 15 residues. Generated by immunoSEQ multiplex PCR, the TCRdb table keeps only in-frame clones and is missing some. The top ten clones hold over 6.5% of a sample with 95,000 to 150,000 clones, around 86% of them seen once. The sample was blood. The chain employs TRBV3-1 (or the pseudogene TRBV3-2) and TRBJ1-5; D uncertain. The TCR comes from a man aged 35 to 55 in good health. The CDR3 reads CASSHGRGSNQPQHF. The CDR3 DNA sequence: TGTGCCAGCAGCCATGGTAGAGGTAGCAATCAGCCCCAGCATTTT.